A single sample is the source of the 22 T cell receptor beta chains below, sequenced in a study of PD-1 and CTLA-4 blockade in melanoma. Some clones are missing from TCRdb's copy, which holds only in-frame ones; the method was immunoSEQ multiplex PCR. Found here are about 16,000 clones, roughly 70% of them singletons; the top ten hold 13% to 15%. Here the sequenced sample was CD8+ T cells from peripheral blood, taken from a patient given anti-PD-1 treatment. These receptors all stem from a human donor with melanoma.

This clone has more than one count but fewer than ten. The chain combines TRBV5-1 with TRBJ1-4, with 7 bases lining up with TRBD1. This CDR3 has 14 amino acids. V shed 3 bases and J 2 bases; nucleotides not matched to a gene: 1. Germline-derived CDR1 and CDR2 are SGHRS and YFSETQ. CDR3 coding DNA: TGCGCCAGCAGCTGGGGACAGACTAATGAAAAACTGTTTTTT. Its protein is CASSWGQTNEKLFF.

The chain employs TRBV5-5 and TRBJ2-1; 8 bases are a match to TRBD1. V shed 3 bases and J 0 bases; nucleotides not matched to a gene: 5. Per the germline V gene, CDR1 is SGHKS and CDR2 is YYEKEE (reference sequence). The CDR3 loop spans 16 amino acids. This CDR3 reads CASSSDDRGSYNEQFF. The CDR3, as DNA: TGTGCCAGCAGCTCGGATGACAGGGGCTCCTACAATGAGCAGTTCTTC.

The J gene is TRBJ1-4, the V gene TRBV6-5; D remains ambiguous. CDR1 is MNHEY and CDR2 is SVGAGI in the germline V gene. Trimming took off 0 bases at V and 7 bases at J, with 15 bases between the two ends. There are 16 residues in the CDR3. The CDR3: CASSYSGRAIGEKLFF. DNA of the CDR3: TGTGCCAGCAGTTACTCGGGCCGGGCCATCGGTGAAAAACTGTTTTTT.

As DNA, the CDR3 is TGTGCCACCAGCAGCCCCTGGGTTGACAGGGGGAATGAAAAACTGTTTTTT. It is translated as CATSSPWVDRGNEKLFF. This rearrangement joins TRBV15 to TRBJ1-4; 9 bases map to TRBD1. The germline CDR1 and CDR2 sequences are LNHNV and YYDKDF (reference sequence). This CDR3 spans 17 amino acids. The ends lost 3 bases at V and 5 bases at J; junction bases unmatched: 10.

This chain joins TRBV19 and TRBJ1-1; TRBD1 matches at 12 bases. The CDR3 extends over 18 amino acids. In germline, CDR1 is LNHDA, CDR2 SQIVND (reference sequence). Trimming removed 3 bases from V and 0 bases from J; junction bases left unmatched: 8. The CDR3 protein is CASSMNWDRGPMNTEAFF. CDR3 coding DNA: TGTGCCAGTAGTATGAACTGGGACAGGGGGCCTATGAACACTGAAGCTTTCTTT.

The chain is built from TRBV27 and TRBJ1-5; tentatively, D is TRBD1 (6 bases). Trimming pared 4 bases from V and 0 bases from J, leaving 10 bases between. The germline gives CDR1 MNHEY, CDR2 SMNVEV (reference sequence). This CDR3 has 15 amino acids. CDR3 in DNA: TGTGCCAGCAGTTGGACAGCTAATAGCAATCAGCCCCAGCATTTT. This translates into CASSWTANSNQPQHF.

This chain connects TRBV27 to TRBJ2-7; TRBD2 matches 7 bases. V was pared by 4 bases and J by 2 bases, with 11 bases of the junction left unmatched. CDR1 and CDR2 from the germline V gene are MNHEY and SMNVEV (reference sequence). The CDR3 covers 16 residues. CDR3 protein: CASSSLVPSGTYEQYF. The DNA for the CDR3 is TGTGCCAGCAGTTCCCTCGTTCCTAGCGGAACCTACGAGCAGTACTTC.

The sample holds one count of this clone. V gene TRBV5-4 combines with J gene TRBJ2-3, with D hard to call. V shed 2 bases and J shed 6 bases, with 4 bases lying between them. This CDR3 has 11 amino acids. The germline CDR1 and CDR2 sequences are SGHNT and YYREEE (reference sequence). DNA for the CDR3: TGTGCCAGCAGCTTTTTGGATACGCAGTATTTT. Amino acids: CASSFLDTQYF.

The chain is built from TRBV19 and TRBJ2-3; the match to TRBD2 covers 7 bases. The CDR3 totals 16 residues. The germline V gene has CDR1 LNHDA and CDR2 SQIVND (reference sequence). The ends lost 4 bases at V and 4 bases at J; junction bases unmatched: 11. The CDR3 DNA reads TGTGCCAGTAGTAATGGCTTCGCGGGAGTCGCAGATACGCAGTATTTT. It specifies CASSNGFAGVADTQYF.

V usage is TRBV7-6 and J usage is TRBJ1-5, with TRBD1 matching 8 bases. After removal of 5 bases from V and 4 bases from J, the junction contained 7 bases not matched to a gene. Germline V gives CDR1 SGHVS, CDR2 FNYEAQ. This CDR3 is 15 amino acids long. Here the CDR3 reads CASSPTGAVNQPQHF. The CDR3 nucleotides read TGTGCCAGCAGCCCGACAGGGGCTGTAAATCAGCCCCAGCATTTT.

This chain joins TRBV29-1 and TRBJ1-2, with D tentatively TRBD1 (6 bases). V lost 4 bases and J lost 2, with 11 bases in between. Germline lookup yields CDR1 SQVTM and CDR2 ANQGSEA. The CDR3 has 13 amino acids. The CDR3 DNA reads TGCAGCGTTGCGCAGGGGTCCAACTATGGCTACACCTTC. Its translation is CSVAQGSNYGYTF.

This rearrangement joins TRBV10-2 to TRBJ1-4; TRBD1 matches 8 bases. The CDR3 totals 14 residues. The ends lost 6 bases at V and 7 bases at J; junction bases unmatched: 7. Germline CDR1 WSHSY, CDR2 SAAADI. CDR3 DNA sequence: TGCGCCAGCAGCCCGGACAGGGAGGGTGAAAAACTGTTTTTT. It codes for CASSPDREGEKLFF.

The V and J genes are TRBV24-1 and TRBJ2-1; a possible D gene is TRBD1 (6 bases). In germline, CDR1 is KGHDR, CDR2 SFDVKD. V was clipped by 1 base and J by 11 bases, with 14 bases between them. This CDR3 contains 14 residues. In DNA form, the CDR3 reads TGTGCCACCAGTGATTTTGGTCAGGACAGACAGCAGTTCTTC. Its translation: CATSDFGQDRQQFF.

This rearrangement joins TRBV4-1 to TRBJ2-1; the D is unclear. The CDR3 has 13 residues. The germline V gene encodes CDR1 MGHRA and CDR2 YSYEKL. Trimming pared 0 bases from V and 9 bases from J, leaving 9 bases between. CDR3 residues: CASSQEPQREQFF. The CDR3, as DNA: TGCGCCAGCAGCCAAGAACCCCAGCGTGAGCAGTTCTTC.

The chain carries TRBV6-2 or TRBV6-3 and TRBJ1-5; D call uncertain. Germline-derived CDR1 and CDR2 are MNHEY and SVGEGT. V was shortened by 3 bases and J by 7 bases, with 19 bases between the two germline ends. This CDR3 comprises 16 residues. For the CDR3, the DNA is TGTGCCAGCAGTTATGAACTCCCCGGGGATGGACAGCCCCAGCATTTT. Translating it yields CASSYELPGDGQPQHF.

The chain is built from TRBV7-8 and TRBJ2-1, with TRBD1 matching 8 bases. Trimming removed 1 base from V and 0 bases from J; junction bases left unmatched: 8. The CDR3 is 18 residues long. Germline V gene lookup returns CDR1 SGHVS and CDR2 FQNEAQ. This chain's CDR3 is CASSLGVHRGSSYNEQFF. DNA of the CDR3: TGTGCCAGCAGCTTAGGGGTACACAGGGGGAGCTCCTACAATGAGCAGTTCTTC.

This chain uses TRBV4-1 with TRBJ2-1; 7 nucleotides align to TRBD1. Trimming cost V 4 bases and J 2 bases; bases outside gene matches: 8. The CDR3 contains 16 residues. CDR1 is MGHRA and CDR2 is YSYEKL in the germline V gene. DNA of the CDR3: TGCGCCAGCAGCCCTGGGGGACAGAACCCCTACAATGAGCAGTTCTTC. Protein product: CASSPGGQNPYNEQFF.

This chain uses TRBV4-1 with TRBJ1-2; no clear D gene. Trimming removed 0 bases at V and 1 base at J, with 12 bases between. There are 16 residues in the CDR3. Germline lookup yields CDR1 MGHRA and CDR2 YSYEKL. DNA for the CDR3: TGCGCCAGCAGCCAAGAGGACGGCAGGCGTAACTATGGCTACACCTTC. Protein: CASSQEDGRRNYGYTF.

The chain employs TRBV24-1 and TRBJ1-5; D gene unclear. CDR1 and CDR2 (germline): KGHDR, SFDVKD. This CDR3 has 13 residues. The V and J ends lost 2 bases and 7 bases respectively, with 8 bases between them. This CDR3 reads CATSDWLGQPQHF. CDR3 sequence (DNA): TGTGCCACCAGTGATTGGCTTGGCCAGCCCCAGCATTTT.

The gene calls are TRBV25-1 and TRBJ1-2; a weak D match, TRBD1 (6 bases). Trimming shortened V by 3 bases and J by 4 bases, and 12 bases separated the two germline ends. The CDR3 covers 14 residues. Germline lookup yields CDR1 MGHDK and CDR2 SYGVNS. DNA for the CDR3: TGTGCCAGCAGTGATGGGGGCGGGGGCTATGGCTACACCTTC. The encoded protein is CASSDGGGGYGYTF.

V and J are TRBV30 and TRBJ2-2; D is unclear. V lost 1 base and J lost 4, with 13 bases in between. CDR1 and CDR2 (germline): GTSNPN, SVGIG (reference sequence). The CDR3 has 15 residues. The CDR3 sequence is CAWSGGGVVTGELFF. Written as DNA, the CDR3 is TGTGCCTGGAGTGGTGGTGGTGTGGTCACCGGGGAGCTGTTTTTT. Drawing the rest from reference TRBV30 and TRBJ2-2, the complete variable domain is SQTIHQWPATLVQPVGSPLSLECTVEGTSNPNLYWYRQAAGRGLQLLFYSVGIGQISSEVPQNLSASRPQDRQFILSSKKLLLSDSGFYLCAWSGGGVVTGELFFGEGSRLTVL.

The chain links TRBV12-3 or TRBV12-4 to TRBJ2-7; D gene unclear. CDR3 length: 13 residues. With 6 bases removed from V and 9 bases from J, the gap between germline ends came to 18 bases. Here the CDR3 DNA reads TGTGCCAGCAGCGATCTACCGATGTCTGTGCAGTACTTC. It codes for CASSDLPMSVQYF.